A selection of T cell receptor beta chains follows, all from one sample in a study of cytomegalovirus exposure and HLA in healthy donors. Profiling relied on immunoSEQ multiplex PCR, and the TCRdb table lists in-frame clones only, not all of them. This table holds around 85,000 clones, roughly 75% found once. The sample consisted of PBMCs. These receptors all come from a young man in good health and CMV-seronegative. CDR3s include the opening cysteine and the closing phenylalanine or tryptophan. The D gene is left open where the match is weak. Clone size is given for some rows only: seen once, a few or many times, or a class if the clone is expanded.

clone_size d_call j_call v_call cdr3_aa cdr3_nt
. . TRBJ2-1 TRBV5-1 CASSSNRVFYNEQFF TGCGCCAGCAGCTCGAACAGGGTTTTTTACAATGAGCAGTTCTTC
. TRBD2 TRBJ2-7 TRBV11-2 CASSGGAGPGAYEQYF TGTGCCAGCAGCGGTGGAGCGGGACCAGGAGCCTACGAGCAGTACTTC
. TRBD1 TRBJ1-5 TRBV30 CAWSDPSGGSGQPQHF TGTGCCTGGAGTGATCCCTCAGGGGGCTCGGGTCAGCCCCAGCATTTT
. TRBD1 TRBJ2-3 TRBV6-5 CASRMGQSTDTQYF TGTGCCAGCAGAATGGGACAGAGCACAGATACGCAGTATTTT
. TRBD2 TRBJ2-3 TRBV25-1 CANALILAGETDTQYF TGTGCCAACGCCCTCATACTAGCGGGAGAGACAGATACGCAGTATTTT
. . TRBJ1-6 TRBV28 CASSSIAGVNSPLHF TGTGCCAGCAGTTCCATCGCGGGAGTAAATTCACCCCTCCACTTT
. . TRBJ1-1 TRBV18 CASSPPAGVLNTEAFF TGTGCCAGCTCACCACCGGCAGGGGTATTGAACACTGAAGCTTTCTTT
few . TRBJ1-5 TRBV4-3 CASSQDISGSEWNQPQHF TGCGCCAGCAGCCAAGATATTAGCGGCTCGGAATGGAATCAGCCCCAGCATTTT
. TRBD2 TRBJ2-7 TRBV30 CAWSPGGYEQYF TGTGCCTGGAGTCCGGGGGGCTACGAGCAGTACTTC
. TRBD2 TRBJ2-1 TRBV29-1 CSVDVVTSILYNEQFF TGCAGCGTTGATGTGGTGACTAGCATACTATACAATGAGCAGTTCTTC
. TRBD1 TRBJ1-1 TRBV7-9 CASSLAGTGGKTEAFF TGTGCCAGCAGCCTAGCCGGGACAGGGGGCAAAACTGAAGCTTTCTTT
few TRBD1 TRBJ1-1 TRBV25-1 CASSRGENTEAFF TGTGCCAGCAGCAGGGGGGAAAACACTGAAGCTTTCTTT
. . TRBJ2-7 TRBV7-2 CASSTRTEYSYEQYF TGTGCCAGCAGCACCAGGACAGAATACTCCTACGAGCAGTACTTC
. TRBD1 TRBJ1-2 TRBV5-6 CASSPDRGGGDYGYTF TGTGCCAGCAGCCCCGACAGGGGTGGAGGGGACTATGGCTACACCTTC
. . TRBJ1-6 TRBV28 CASSTRVGRNSPLHF TGTGCCAGCAGTACCCGGGTGGGTAGAAATTCACCCCTCCACTTT
few TRBD1 TRBJ2-1 TRBV15 CATSRDNRKRGARDRNEQFF TGTGCCACCAGCAGAGATAATAGAAAAAGGGGAGCCCGGGACAGGAATGAGCAGTTCTTC
. TRBD2 TRBJ2-6 TRBV11-1 CASSPGGSGANVLTF TGTGCCAGCAGCCCGGGGGGGTCTGGGGCCAACGTCCTGACTTTC
. . TRBJ1-1 TRBV18 CASSPLDSLNTEAFF TGTGCCAGCTCACCATTGGACAGTCTGAACACTGAAGCTTTCTTT
. . TRBJ2-7 TRBV10-1 CASSAGNIYEQYF TGCGCCAGCAGTGCGGGGAACATCTACGAGCAGTACTTC
. . TRBJ1-5 TRBV5-1 CASSLEGTSGQPQHF TGCGCCAGCAGCTTGGAAGGTACCTCGGGGCAGCCCCAGCATTTT
. TRBD1 TRBJ1-2 TRBV28 CASSWTGGYGYTF TGTGCCAGCAGCTGGACAGGGGGCTATGGCTACACCTTC
. . TRBJ1-5 TRBV5-6 CASSLAVSNQPQHF TGTGCCAGCAGCTTGGCTGTTAGCAATCAGCCCCAGCATTTT